Shown below are 7 T cell receptor beta chains from a single sample sequenced in a study of CD8+ T cells in alopecia areata. Cells from pooled cutaneous lymph nodes were sorted by CD4, CD8alpha, NKG2D, NKG2ACE and other markers. It was cDNA, reverse transcribed from extracted RNA, that served as the sequencing template. The protocol was immunoSEQ multiplex PCR, while the TCRdb copy is restricted to in-frame clones and leaves out a portion. The sample has 250,000 or so clones, none seen only once. Sequenced material: CD4+ T cells sorted from a lymph node. Every receptor here comes from a C3H/HeJ mouse with alopecia areata. The mouse line has the MHC haplotype H2-k.

Regarding this clone: The listed genes are named as in mouse. The read ends 4 residues before the CDR3 terminus; that terminus is restored from the germline J gene. The sample contains more than one DNA sequence encoding this CDR3. The V call is TRBV13-3, the J call TRBJ2-4; a possible D gene is TRBD1 (5 bases). Trimming left V 1 base short and J 0 bases short, with 9 bases between. From germline, CDR1 is NNHDY and CDR2 SYVADS. The CDR3 is made up of 15 amino acids. The DNA read from the CDR3 is TGTGCCAGCAGTGATCAGGGTGCTAGTCAAAAC. Amino acid sequence: CASSDQGASQN. The full CDR3 protein is CASSDQGASQNTLYF.

This clone was seen more than once but under ten times. The germline and genes are mouse ones. The read ends 4 residues early relative to the CDR3; the germline J gene fills the gap. The rearrangement links TRBV5 to TRBJ1-2; the match to TRBD1 covers 7 bases. Germline CDR1 and CDR2: LGHNA and YNLKQL (reference sequence). CDR3 length: 14 residues. Germline trimming cut 5 bases from V and 2 bases from J; bases unmatched to any gene: 5. CDR3 region: CASSSGTANSDYTF. CDR3 DNA, as far as it was read: TGTGCCAGCAGCTCCGGGACAGCCAACTCC.

This clone was picked up a small number of times. The listed genes are named as in mouse. The read gets to within 4 residues of the CDR3 end, and the germline J gene fills in the rest. This CDR3 is also generated by other DNA sequences in the sample. The chain is built from TRBV1 and TRBJ2-2, with D possibly TRBD2 on 5 matching bases. The CDR3 spans 15 residues. V lost 3 bases and J 0 bases, leaving 8 bases between the germline ends. Germline V gene sequence: CDR1 NSQYPW, CDR2 LRSPGD (reference sequence). The chain's CDR3 is CTCSAPGSNTGQLYF. CDR3 bases read: TGCACCTGCAGTGCTCCTGGGTCAAACACCGGG.

This clone was observed a handful of times. The genes and germline here are from mouse. The CDR3 bases that were read are TGTGCCAGCAGCCTCTGGGGGGGACGTGCAGAA. Translation gives CASSLWGGRAE. Given in full, the CDR3 is CASSLWGGRAETLYF. V is TRBV13-3 and J is TRBJ2-3; 9 bases fit TRBD2. The missing CDR3 end, 4 residues past where the read stops, is filled in from the germline J gene. The V gene end was trimmed by 5 bases and the J gene end by 1 base; junction bases not matched to a gene: 5. CDR3 size: 15 residues. CDR1 NNHDY and CDR2 SYVADS come from the germline V gene.

Note on this clone: Any gene name here is a mouse gene name. Read sequence stops 3 residues before the CDR3 end, and the germline J gene provides the missing end. The same CDR3 can be traced to other DNA sequences in this sample. The chain combines TRBV14 with TRBJ1-6; tentative D call: TRBD1 (6 bases). TRBJ1-6 is an ORF; its function is uncertain. CDR3 size: 15 residues. Germline lookup yields CDR1 SGHDT and CDR2 FRDEAV. Deletions cut 3 bases from V and 1 base from J, with 8 bases between. CDR3 in amino acids: CASSSTGSYNSPLYF. The sequenced CDR3 bases are TGTGCCAGCAGTTCTACAGGGTCCTATAATTCGCCC.

This clone was picked up a small number of times. Gene labels here are mouse ones. The DNA ends 4 residues before the CDR3 does, and the rest of the CDR3 is filled in from the germline J gene. V and J are TRBV1 and TRBJ2-2; 9 bases line up with TRBD2. With 1 base clipped from V and 1 base from J, the junction kept 1 base outside the gene matches. The CDR3 totals 16 residues. Germline loops: CDR1 NSQYPW, CDR2 LRSPGD (reference sequence). The CDR3 protein is CTCSAVLGGNTGQLYF. The DNA read from the CDR3 is TGCACCTGCAGTGCAGTACTGGGGGGAAACACCGGG.

This clone was seen more than once but under ten times. Mouse gene names and germline throughout. The DNA ends 4 residues before the CDR3 does, and the rest of the CDR3 is filled in from the germline J gene. The genes are TRBV19 and TRBJ1-2; no clear D gene. With 2 bases removed from V and 2 bases from J, the gap between germline ends came to 7 bases. The CDR3 runs to 13 residues. The germline V gene has CDR1 FNHDT and CDR2 SITEND (reference sequence). The part of the CDR3 DNA that was read is TGTGCCAGCAGTATTGGGTTTAACTCC. Its protein is CASSIGFNS. The full-length CDR3 reads as CASSIGFNSDYTF. The full variable domain, its missing parts supplied by reference TRBV19 and TRBJ1-2, is GGIITQTPKFLIGQEGQKLTLKCQQNFNHDTMYWYRQDSGKGLRLIYYSITENDLQKGDLSEGYDASREKKSSFSLTVTSAQKNEMAVFLCASSIGFNSDYTFGSGTRLLVI.